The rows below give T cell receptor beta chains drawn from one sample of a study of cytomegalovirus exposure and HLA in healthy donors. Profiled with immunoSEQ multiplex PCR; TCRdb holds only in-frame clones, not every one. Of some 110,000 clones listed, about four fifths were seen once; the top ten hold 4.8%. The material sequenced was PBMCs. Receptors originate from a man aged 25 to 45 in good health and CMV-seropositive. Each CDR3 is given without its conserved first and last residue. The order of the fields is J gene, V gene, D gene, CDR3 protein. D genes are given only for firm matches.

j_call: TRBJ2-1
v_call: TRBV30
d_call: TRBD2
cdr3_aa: AFSGGIYNEQF

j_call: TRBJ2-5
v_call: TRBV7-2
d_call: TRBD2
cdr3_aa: ASSPRGSGGARETQY

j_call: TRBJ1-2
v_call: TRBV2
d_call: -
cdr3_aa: ASGGTQGYGYT

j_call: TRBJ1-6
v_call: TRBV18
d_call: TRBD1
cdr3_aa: ASSPDRANSPLH

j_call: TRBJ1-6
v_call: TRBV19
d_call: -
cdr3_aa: ASSLSTDTGHSLH

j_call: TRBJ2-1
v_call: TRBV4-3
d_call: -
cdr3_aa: ASSQDYRRLLGVNEQF

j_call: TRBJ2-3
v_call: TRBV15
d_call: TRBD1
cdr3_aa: ATSRDFQGAATDTQY

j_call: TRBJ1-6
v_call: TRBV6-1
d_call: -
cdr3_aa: ASSGTLSPGSPRRSPLH

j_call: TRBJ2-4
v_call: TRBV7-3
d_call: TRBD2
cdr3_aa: ASSPEARGDHIQY

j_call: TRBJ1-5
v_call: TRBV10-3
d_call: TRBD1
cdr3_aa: AISETGESNQPQH

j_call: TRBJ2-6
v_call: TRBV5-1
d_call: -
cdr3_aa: ASSLAVGANVLT

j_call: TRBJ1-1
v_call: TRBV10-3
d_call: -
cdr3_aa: AISPTARNTEAF

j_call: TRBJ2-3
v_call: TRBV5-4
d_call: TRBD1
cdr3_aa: ASSPGQRTDTQY

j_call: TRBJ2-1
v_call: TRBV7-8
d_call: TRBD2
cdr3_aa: ASSNPFLAGGLSYNEQF

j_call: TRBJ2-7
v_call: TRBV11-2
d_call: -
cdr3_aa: ASSLDPGTSVFEQY

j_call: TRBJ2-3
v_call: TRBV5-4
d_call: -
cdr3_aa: ASSPRRGFTDTQY

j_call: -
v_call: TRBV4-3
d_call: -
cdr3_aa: ASSQQQGSYEQY

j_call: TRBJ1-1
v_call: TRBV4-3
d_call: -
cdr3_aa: ASSQNFGGEHTEAF

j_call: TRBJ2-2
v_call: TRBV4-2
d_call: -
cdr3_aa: ASSLRGGETGELF

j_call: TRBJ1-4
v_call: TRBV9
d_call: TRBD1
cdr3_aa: ASSVHWTGSSEKLF